This T cell receptor (beta chain) emerged from a study of cytomegalovirus exposure and HLA in healthy donors. Study-level results: Later on, an analysis tied roughly 17,000 TCR beta sequences to HLA alleles at 0.05 false discovery rate.

Regarding this clone: Its antigen is unidentified.

Vbeta (60) and Jbeta (13) primers were used in the PCR. Produced via immunoSEQ multiplex PCR; TCRdb's table is partial and in-frame only. The repertoire consists of roughly 150,000 clones, with roughly 72% occurring once and the leading ten covering approximately 2%. Sequenced: PBMCs. The origin of this receptor is a man aged 40-55 years in good health and CMV-seronegative.

CDR3 residues: CASSKGLAGSEQFF. In nucleotides, the CDR3 is TGTGCCAGCAGTAAAGGACTAGCGGGATCTGAGCAGTTCTTC. The chain carries TRBV6-5 and TRBJ2-1; 12 bases map to TRBD2. CDR1 is MNHEY, CDR2 SVGAGI, per germline. This CDR3 is built from 14 residues. Losses at the gene ends were 5 bases for V and 9 bases for J; bases not matched to a gene: 5.